The rows below give T cell receptor beta chains drawn from one sample of a study of shared clonotypes between healthy human individuals. Assay used: immunoSEQ multiplex PCR; TCRdb lists only in-frame clones, some missing. The top ten clones hold more than 0.35% of a sample with some 2.4 million clones, 90% to 95% of them seen once. The sample was naive CD4+ T cells from PBMCs. These receptors originate from a man between 18 and 35 years old in good health. Some clones in this sample may be carry-over from other donors' samples. The CDR3 runs from the conserved cysteine through the conserved F or W. A D gene is named only where the DNA matches it firmly. Rows may omit the clone size; those that give it use once, few, many or a size class.

V	J	D	size	DNA	CDR3
TRBV27	TRBJ1-2	TRBD1	-	TGTGCCAGCAGTTACGGACAGGGGGCGAGGGGCTACACCTTC	CASSYGQGARGYTF
TRBV28	TRBJ1-4	TRBD1	few	TGTGCCAGCAGTACCTCGGACAGGGAGGGGGAAAAACTGTTTTTT	CASSTSDREGEKLFF
TRBV9	TRBJ2-3	-	-	TGTGCCAGCAGCGTCGTATCTAGCACAGATACGCAGTATTTT	CASSVVSSTDTQYF
TRBV18	TRBJ2-1	TRBD2	once	TGTGCCAGCTCAGGCGGGGGGCGGTACAATGAGCAGTTCTTC	CASSGGGRYNEQFF
TRBV4-1	TRBJ2-1	TRBD2	-	TGCGCCAGCAGCTCCGTAGCGGGAGTATACAATGAGCAGTTCTTC	CASSSVAGVYNEQFF
TRBV28	TRBJ1-2	TRBD1	-	TGTGCCAGCGGTTTGCCCCCGGGACAGGGGGACTCCCTGTATGGCTACACCTTC	CASGLPPGQGDSLYGYTF
TRBV28	TRBJ2-7	-	once	TGTGCCAGCAGTTTATCCGGCGACGAGCAGTACTTC	CASSLSGDEQYF
TRBV2	TRBJ2-7	TRBD1	-	TGTGCCAGCTTGCGGGACAGGGGGTCAGCCGAGCAGTACTTC	CASLRDRGSAEQYF
TRBV7-7	TRBJ2-3	-	-	TGTGCCAGCAGCTTAGGGCTAGCGCTGGGCAAGGATACGCAGTATTTT	CASSLGLALGKDTQYF
TRBV7-9	TRBJ1-2	TRBD1	-	TGTGCCAGCAGCTTAATCGGGACAGACTATGGCTACACCTTC	CASSLIGTDYGYTF
TRBV7-2	TRBJ1-4	-	-	TGTGCCAGCAGCTTAATGAGGGTAGGAGAAAAACTGTTTTTT	CASSLMRVGEKLFF
TRBV6-5	TRBJ1-1	TRBD1	once	TGTGCCAGTTTCCGCGGACAGGGGAACACTGAAGCTTTCTTT	CASFRGQGNTEAFF
TRBV6-6	TRBJ1-4	-	-	TGTGCCAGCAGTTACTCACAGGCACCTAATGAAAAACTGTTTTTT	CASSYSQAPNEKLFF
TRBV7-2	TRBJ2-7	-	-	TGTGCCAGCAGCTTAGTAAGCTACGAGCAGTACTTC	CASSLVSYEQYF
TRBV30	TRBJ1-3	-	few	TGTGCCTGGAGCGGGCCGGAGGGCACCATATATTTT	CAWSGPEGTIYF
TRBV6-5	TRBJ1-1	TRBD1	-	TGTGCCAGCAGCGGACAGGGGAAGAACACTGAAGCTTTCTTT	CASSGQGKNTEAFF
TRBV19	TRBJ2-5	TRBD2	-	TGTGCCACCTCCCGACCGGGGGAGGGCCGGGAGACCCAGTACTTC	CATSRPGEGRETQYF
TRBV19	TRBJ1-5	-	-	TGTGCCAGTAGTATAGGCGGCAGGGGTGTTAATCAGCCCCAGCATTTT	CASSIGGRGVNQPQHF
TRBV28	TRBJ2-1	-	once	TGTGCCAGCATCAAGGAGCGGCCGCACAATGAGCAGTTCTTC	CASIKERPHNEQFF
TRBV6-9	TRBJ1-2	TRBD1	-	TGTGCCAGCAGCCCCACAGGGGGGTCCAACTATGGCTACACCTTC	CASSPTGGSNYGYTF
TRBV27	TRBJ1-1	TRBD1	-	TGTGCCAGCAGTCACAGACAGGGTCTGGGCACTGAAGCTTTCTTT	CASSHRQGLGTEAFF
TRBV28	TRBJ1-2	-	-	TGTGCCAGCAGCCAAATCTATGGCTACACCTTC	CASSQIYGYTF